Following are 8 T cell receptor beta chains from one sample sequenced in a study of cytomegalovirus exposure and HLA in healthy donors. Use of 60 Vbeta and 13 Jbeta primers characterized the PCR. Data came from immunoSEQ multiplex PCR; TCRdb stores just in-frame clones and leaves some out. The sample has 150,000 to 200,000 clones; 80% are singletons. Source material: PBMCs. The source is a woman aged 40 to 50 in good health and CMV-seronegative.

J is TRBJ2-5 and V is TRBV11-3; 9 positions match TRBD2. The CDR3 has 16 amino acids. With 3 bases clipped from V and 3 bases from J, the junction kept 8 bases outside the gene matches. Looked up from germline, CDR1 is SGHNT and CDR2 is YENEEA. The CDR3 is CASSFGEREAEETQYF. CDR3 nucleotide sequence: TGTGCCAGCAGCTTTGGGGAGCGGGAGGCAGAAGAGACCCAGTACTTC.

The rearrangement uses TRBV7-2 and TRBJ2-5; maybe TRBD2 (6 bases). With 0 bases removed from V and 5 bases from J, the gap between germline ends came to 10 bases. This CDR3 spans 14 amino acids. Germline lookup yields CDR1 SGHTA and CDR2 FQGNSA. In DNA form, the CDR3 reads TGTGCCAGCAGCTTAGCTGGCAGCGGGGAGACCCAGTACTTC. Amino acids: CASSLAGSGETQYF.

The chain employs TRBV18 and TRBJ1-1; TRBD1 might be the D (6 bases). The CDR3 covers 13 residues. CDR1 KGHSH and CDR2 LQKENI come from the germline V gene. V lost 6 bases to trimming and J lost 5 bases, with 13 bases between them. This chain's CDR3 is CASSPGEGTEAFF. CDR3 DNA: TGTGCCAGCTCCCCAGGGGAGGGGACTGAAGCTTTCTTT.

This chain joins TRBV6-5 and TRBJ1-1; TRBD1 matches at 8 bases. The CDR3 has 14 residues. V was pared by 6 bases and J by 4 bases, with 7 bases of the junction left unmatched. Germline loops: CDR1 MNHEY, CDR2 SVGAGI. CDR3 bases: TGTGCCAGCAGAGCGACAGGGGTCGTCACTGAAGCTTTCTTT. Translation: CASRATGVVTEAFF.

The genes are TRBV27 and TRBJ2-7; 8 positions agree with TRBD2. Germline V lookup: CDR1 MNHEY, CDR2 SMNVEV (reference sequence). The CDR3 extends over 19 amino acids. Trimming removed 5 bases from V and 2 bases from J; junction bases left unmatched: 20. This CDR3 is CASSPLRAQVVSGAYEQYF. CDR3 bases: TGTGCCAGCAGTCCGCTACGGGCCCAAGTGGTTAGCGGGGCCTACGAGCAGTACTTC.

The V call is TRBV27, the J call TRBJ1-1; 9 nucleotides align to TRBD1. The CDR3 covers 14 residues. Germline-derived CDR1 and CDR2 are MNHEY and SMNVEV (reference sequence). The V and J ends lost 5 bases and 3 bases, in that order; junction bases with no gene match: 4. Written as DNA, the CDR3 is TGTGCCAGCAGTCCCCGGACAGGGGACACTGAAGCTTTCTTT. Amino acid sequence: CASSPRTGDTEAFF.

The rearrangement uses TRBV19 and TRBJ1-1, with 7 nucleotides matching TRBD1. Germline V gives CDR1 LNHDA, CDR2 SQIVND (reference sequence). The ends lost 6 bases at V and 3 bases at J; junction bases unmatched: 7. The CDR3 is 14 residues long. CDR3 loop: CASSRDREDTEAFF. CDR3 sequence (DNA): TGTGCCAGTAGCAGAGACAGGGAGGACACTGAAGCTTTCTTT.

This clone was observed a handful of times. The chain carries TRBV4-1 and TRBJ1-5, with TRBD1 matching over 7 bases. The CDR3 consists of 19 residues. The V segment lost 4 bases and the J segment 3 bases; nucleotides outside the gene matches: 18. Germline assignment: CDR1 MGHRA and CDR2 YSYEKL. The CDR3: CASSLNPDTSGGTNQPQHF. DNA for the CDR3: TGCGCCAGCAGCCTAAACCCGGACACCTCAGGGGGGACCAATCAGCCCCAGCATTTT.